A selection of T cell receptor beta chains follows, all from one sample in a study of cytomegalovirus exposure and HLA in healthy donors. Profiling relied on immunoSEQ multiplex PCR, and the TCRdb table lists in-frame clones only, not all of them. The table lists 100,000 to 120,000 clones, approximately 69% of them singletons, with approximately 3% in the top ten. The sample consisted of PBMCs. Receptors originate from a man aged 30-40 years in good health and CMV-seronegative. CDR3s include the opening cysteine and the closing phenylalanine or tryptophan.

V	J	CDR3
TRBV6-6	TRBJ1-6	CASSYKDKVTPLHF
TRBV28	TRBJ2-5	CASSPSTGTGKQTQYF
TRBV18	TRBJ2-7	CASSPGTSGTSYEQYF
TRBV7-9	TRBJ2-3	CASSPGKTSTDTQYF
TRBV5-1	TRBJ2-1	CASRSDRDQQFF
TRBV5-1	TRBJ2-1	CASSLVPPGGLKNEQFF
TRBV5-6	TRBJ2-4	CASTLGGLAKNIQYF
TRBV2	TRBJ2-3	CASKLGTGSGTQYF
TRBV6-1	TRBJ1-1	CASRVQGNTEAFF
TRBV6-1	TRBJ2-7	CASSEGTGGPYEQYF